The next 22 T cell receptor beta chains were all read from a single sample in a study of T cell clusters in autoimmune cytopenias. TRB was amplified from about 270 ng of peripheral blood genomic DNA per sample. One tube held mixed TRB-A and TRB-B primer pools for touch-down PCR. With the multiplex PCR reads reprocessed, TCRdb shows one record per CDR3 protein and no DNA. This sample contains under 13,000 distinct CDR3 sequences. Another study also made use of these data, one on T cell repertoires in aging, cancer and after chemotherapy.

The specimen was peripheral blood. The receptors shown here come from a human donor in good health.

The CDR3 loop reads CATSRDWGGTPRLSNEQFF. V is TRBV15 and J is TRBJ2-1; TCRdb designates TRBD2, a call that cannot be tested without DNA. Germline CDR1 LNHNV, CDR2 YYDKDF (reference sequence). This CDR3 has 19 amino acids.

The chain is built from TRBV27 and TRBJ2-5; TCRdb outputs TRBD1, but without DNA this stays unchecked. The CDR3 covers 13 residues. From germline, CDR1 is MNHEY and CDR2 SMNVEV (reference sequence). CDR3 loop: CASSLQGRETQYF.

The chain is built from TRBV19 and TRBJ2-3; with no DNA, the TCRdb D assignment of TRBD1 cannot be verified. This CDR3 region has 16 residues. CDR1 and CDR2 (germline): LNHDA, SQIVND (reference sequence). The CDR3 reads CASSLTGAPTTDTQYF.

The V call is TRBV30, the J call TRBJ1-6. Germline lookup yields CDR1 GTSNPN and CDR2 SVGIG (reference sequence). This CDR3 comprises 13 residues. CDR3 loop: CAWTRGTNSPLHF.

The chain combines TRBV29-1 with TRBJ1-2. The germline V gene encodes CDR1 SQVTM and CDR2 ANQGSEA. This CDR3 comprises 15 residues. CDR3 loop: CSVEEFGGGGRGYTF. Using reference TRBV29-1 and TRBJ1-2 for the parts outside the CDR3, the full variable domain is SAVISQKPSRDICQRGTSLTIQCQVDSQVTMMFWYRQQPGQSLTLIATANQGSEATYESGFVIDKFPISRPNLTFSTLTVSNMSPEDSSIYLCSVEEFGGGGRGYTFGSGTRLTVV.

The rearrangement uses TRBV15 and TRBJ2-5; TCRdb's D call, TRBD1, is unchecked because there is no DNA. The CDR3 runs 14 residues. The germline gives CDR1 LNHNV, CDR2 YYDKDF (reference sequence). The CDR3 loop reads CATSRDDRQETQYF.

This chain uses TRBV5-4 with TRBJ2-1. The germline V gene has CDR1 SGHNT and CDR2 YYREEE (reference sequence). CDR3 length equals 15 residues. CDR3: CASSLGDSSYNEQFF.

The chain links TRBV19 to TRBJ1-5; with no DNA, the TCRdb D assignment of TRBD1 cannot be verified. Germline lookup yields CDR1 LNHDA and CDR2 SQIVND (reference sequence). CDR3 length equals 15 residues. CDR3 sequence reads: CATRMDRGKIQPQHF.

The V call is TRBV27, the J call TRBJ1-1; TCRdb returns TRBD1, unconfirmable since there is no DNA. In germline, CDR1 is MNHEY, CDR2 SMNVEV (reference sequence). This CDR3 has 14 amino acids. The CDR3 spells CASTSNNRQPEAFF.

This sequence joins TRBV6-1 and TRBJ2-2. This CDR3 has 12 residues. Germline values: CDR1 MNHNS, CDR2 SASEGT. The CDR3 here is CASSLDTGELFF.

This chain uses TRBV19 with TRBJ2-7; TCRdb lists TRBD2, though no DNA is available to test this call. Germline loops: CDR1 LNHDA, CDR2 SQIVND (reference sequence). CDR3 size: 17 residues. CDR3: CASSPRGSGGHNYEQYF.

V and J are TRBV5-4 and TRBJ2-7; absent DNA, TCRdb's TRBD2 call cannot be checked. The germline V gene has CDR1 SGHNT and CDR2 YYREEE (reference sequence). The CDR3 has 14 residues. The CDR3 sequence is CASSSRGRPYEQYF.

The genes are TRBV19 and TRBJ2-7; checking the TCRdb D call of TRBD1 is not possible without DNA. Germline V gene sequence: CDR1 LNHDA, CDR2 SQIVND (reference sequence). The CDR3 spans 14 residues. CDR3: CASSITGQGYEQYF.

This chain links TRBV19 with TRBJ2-2; the TRBD1 assignment by TCRdb is unverifiable without DNA. The CDR3 runs 17 residues. Germline-derived CDR1 and CDR2 are LNHDA and SQIVND (reference sequence). CDR3 sequence reads: CASSSGRTGTNTGELFF.

V gene TRBV27 combines with J gene TRBJ2-1; the TCRdb call, TRBD1, lacks DNA for checking. The CDR3 runs 14 residues. Germline-derived CDR1 and CDR2 are MNHEY and SMNVEV (reference sequence). CDR3 protein: CASSPLGRYNEQFF.

The chain couples TRBV19 to TRBJ2-7; the TCRdb D gene call, TRBD2, has no DNA to confirm it. This CDR3 spans 14 amino acids. The germline V gene has CDR1 LNHDA and CDR2 SQIVND (reference sequence). The CDR3 spells CASSTGTGSYEQYF.

The V and J genes are TRBV12-3 or TRBV12-4 and TRBJ1-1; the TRBD1 assignment by TCRdb is unverifiable without DNA. The CDR3 length is 12 residues. The CDR3 here is CASSPGGTEAFF.

The rearrangement links TRBV30 to TRBJ1-6; TCRdb designates TRBD1, a call that cannot be tested without DNA. Germline loops: CDR1 GTSNPN, CDR2 SVGIG (reference sequence). The CDR3 runs 13 residues. The CDR3 loop reads CAWNSGDNSPLHF.

V is TRBV19 and J is TRBJ2-5; TCRdb picks TRBD1, but there is no DNA to check that call. Germline CDR1 LNHDA, CDR2 SQIVND (reference sequence). The length of the CDR3 is 15 residues. The CDR3 loop reads CASSIQGILGETQYF.

CDR3 region: CASSLRGVGYEQYF. The rearrangement joins TRBV27 to TRBJ2-7; the TCRdb D gene call, TRBD1, has no DNA to confirm it. Germline CDR1 MNHEY, CDR2 SMNVEV (reference sequence). The CDR3 consists of 14 residues.

The CDR3 loop is CSVEDRQGNTEAFF. The rearrangement links TRBV29-1 to TRBJ1-1; TCRdb reports TRBD1, a call that lacks DNA to check it against. CDR1 SQVTM and CDR2 ANQGSEA come from the germline V gene. The CDR3 covers 14 residues.

The chain couples TRBV5-1 to TRBJ2-5; there is no DNA to check the TCRdb D call of TRBD2. CDR1 is SGHRS, CDR2 YFSETQ, per germline. The CDR3 spans 15 residues. CDR3 region: CASSLEGTSKETQYF.